Here is one T cell receptor (beta chain) with its context. Using a J-beta primer mix together with a sample-barcoded 5' primer, a second PCR was run for roughly 7 to 11 cycles. A single record per CDR3 protein comes from TCRdb applying MiXCR to the 5' RACE reads. The top ten clones hold 10% to 15% of a sample with under 1,000,000 distinct CDR3 sequences, around 36% of them seen once. The data derive from a study of blood T cells in healthy people across ages. The germline CDR1 and CDR2 sequences are DFQATT and SNEGSKA (reference sequence). J lost 4 bases, V lost 3 bases, and 4 bases had no gene match. This CDR3 is 14 amino acids long.

Sequencing input: blood. The chain couples TRBV20-1 to TRBJ2-2; TRBD2 matches 8 bases. This clonotype was sampled from a man aged 18 to 35 in good health. This chain's CDR3 is CSASGGAGTGELFF. In DNA, the CDR3 is TGCAGTGCTAGCGGGGGGGCTGGCACCGGGGAGCTGTTTTTT.